This is a list of T cell receptor beta chains from one sample in a study of CD8 T cells in Susac syndrome. One entry per CDR3 protein, called by TCRdb with MiXCR from the immunoSEQ multiplex PCR reads. Here the sample spans about 120,000 distinct CDR3 sequences, less than 95% being singletons. Sequencing used CD8+ T cells from PBMCs. The receptors originated from a human donor in good health. Both conserved end residues are part of each CDR3. The order of the fields is D gene, clone size, J gene, V gene, CDR3 DNA, CDR3 protein. The D gene is left open where the match is weak. Clone size is not always given. Where it is, it says once, few, many or a class for expanded clones.

d_gene: TRBD1; abundance: -; j_gene: TRBJ1-4; v_gene: TRBV10-3; CDR3nt: TGTGCCATCAGCTCAACCGGGACAGGGGACGAAAAACTGTTTTTT; CDR3aa: CAISSTGTGDEKLFF
d_gene: TRBD2; abundance: -; j_gene: TRBJ2-1; v_gene: TRBV5-1; CDR3nt: TGCGCCAGCAGCCTTTCAGGGAGGGTAGACAATGAGCAGTTCTTC; CDR3aa: CASSLSGRVDNEQFF
d_gene: -; abundance: -; j_gene: TRBJ2-4; v_gene: TRBV30; CDR3nt: TGTGCCTGGAGTAGGGCGGGAGCCAAAAACATTCAGTACTTC; CDR3aa: CAWSRAGAKNIQYF
d_gene: -; abundance: -; j_gene: TRBJ2-7; v_gene: TRBV4-2; CDR3nt: TGTGCCAGCAGCCAAGCTGATGGAACCTACAAGCAGTACTTC; CDR3aa: CASSQADGTYKQYF
d_gene: -; abundance: -; j_gene: TRBJ2-7; v_gene: TRBV6-1; CDR3nt: TGTGCCAGCAGTGACCCGACGGTCTCCTACGAGCAGTACTTC; CDR3aa: CASSDPTVSYEQYF
d_gene: -; abundance: -; j_gene: TRBJ2-5; v_gene: TRBV19; CDR3nt: TGTGCCAGTAGTGTCCACGACCGCCAAGAGACCCAGTACTTC; CDR3aa: CASSVHDRQETQYF
d_gene: -; abundance: -; j_gene: TRBJ2-7; v_gene: TRBV7-2; CDR3nt: TGTGCCAGCAGCCCCCCACTAGCAACCTACGAGCAGTACTTC; CDR3aa: CASSPPLATYEQYF
d_gene: -; abundance: once; j_gene: TRBJ2-1; v_gene: TRBV15; CDR3nt: TGTGCCACCCAGTTCGGGCGACTCGCGGTCAATGAGCAGTTCTTC; CDR3aa: CATQFGRLAVNEQFF
d_gene: -; abundance: -; j_gene: TRBJ1-2; v_gene: TRBV7-2; CDR3nt: TGTGCCAGCAGCTTAGTGGGTGGGGAAAACTATGGCTACACCTTC; CDR3aa: CASSLVGGENYGYTF
d_gene: -; abundance: -; j_gene: TRBJ1-1; v_gene: TRBV3-1; CDR3nt: TGTGCCAGCAGCCAGTCTTTGGGAAGACCTGAAGCTTTCTTT; CDR3aa: CASSQSLGRPEAFF
d_gene: -; abundance: -; j_gene: TRBJ1-1; v_gene: TRBV18; CDR3nt: TGTGCCAGCTCACCAACGGCCTCGGACACTGAAGCTTTCTTT; CDR3aa: CASSPTASDTEAFF
d_gene: TRBD2; abundance: -; j_gene: TRBJ2-7; v_gene: TRBV6-5; CDR3nt: TGTGCCAGCAGTTACGGGACTAGCGGGAGGGCCTCCTACGAGCAGTACTTC; CDR3aa: CASSYGTSGRASYEQYF
d_gene: TRBD2; abundance: -; j_gene: TRBJ2-3; v_gene: TRBV7-2; CDR3nt: TGTGCCAGCAGCTTAGAGTTCACTAGCCGGGGGGGGGATACGCAGTATTTT; CDR3aa: CASSLEFTSRGGDTQYF
d_gene: -; abundance: few; j_gene: TRBJ2-4; v_gene: TRBV7-2; CDR3nt: TGTGCCAGCAGCCCCGGACTCAGGGGCATTCAGTACTTC; CDR3aa: CASSPGLRGIQYF
d_gene: TRBD1; abundance: -; j_gene: TRBJ2-2; v_gene: TRBV20-1; CDR3nt: TGCAGTGCTCCGGACAGGGCGGCCGGGGAGCTGTTTTTT; CDR3aa: CSAPDRAAGELFF
d_gene: TRBD1; abundance: -; j_gene: TRBJ2-3; v_gene: TRBV20-1; CDR3nt: TGCAGTGTTGGGGGACAGGGGGTCACAGATACGCAGTATTTT; CDR3aa: CSVGGQGVTDTQYF
d_gene: TRBD1; abundance: -; j_gene: TRBJ1-5; v_gene: TRBV28; CDR3nt: TGTGCCAGCAGGAAGACAGGGACGAGCAATCAGCCCCAGCATTTT; CDR3aa: CASRKTGTSNQPQHF
d_gene: TRBD1; abundance: -; j_gene: TRBJ1-1; v_gene: TRBV7-2; CDR3nt: TGTGCCAGCAGTCCAAGGGGGCCGTACACTGAAGCTTTCTTT; CDR3aa: CASSPRGPYTEAFF
d_gene: -; abundance: -; j_gene: TRBJ1-1; v_gene: TRBV16; CDR3nt: TGTGCCAGCAGCCAATTTCGGGGTTCGGGTGCTTTCTTT; CDR3aa: CASSQFRGSGAFF
d_gene: TRBD1; abundance: few; j_gene: TRBJ1-1; v_gene: TRBV20-1; CDR3nt: TGCAGTGACCAGGGGGCCTCGGCTTTCTTT; CDR3aa: CSDQGASAFF
d_gene: TRBD1; abundance: -; j_gene: TRBJ1-1; v_gene: TRBV6-2/TRBV6-3; CDR3nt: TGTGCCAGCAGTTACCTTAGACAGGGTACCACTGAAGCTTTCTTT; CDR3aa: CASSYLRQGTTEAFF
d_gene: -; abundance: -; j_gene: TRBJ2-5; v_gene: TRBV20-1; CDR3nt: TGCAGTGCAACGTATAGGGGCCAAGAGACCCAGTACTTC; CDR3aa: CSATYRGQETQYF
d_gene: -; abundance: -; j_gene: TRBJ1-6; v_gene: TRBV20-1; CDR3nt: TGCAGTGCTAGAGACCAGGGCAGGTCACCCCTCCACTTT; CDR3aa: CSARDQGRSPLHF
d_gene: -; abundance: few; j_gene: TRBJ1-2; v_gene: TRBV4-1; CDR3nt: TGCGCCAGCAGCCAAGACGGGAACTATGGCTACACCTTC; CDR3aa: CASSQDGNYGYTF
d_gene: TRBD2; abundance: -; j_gene: TRBJ2-2; v_gene: TRBV7-2; CDR3nt: TGTGCCAGCAGCGGCCAACTAGCGGGGGGGCCGAGAACCGGGGAGCTGTTTTTT; CDR3aa: CASSGQLAGGPRTGELFF
d_gene: TRBD1; abundance: -; j_gene: TRBJ1-3; v_gene: TRBV7-9; CDR3nt: TGTGCCAGCAGCGGAGACCAGACCGGGACAGGCTCTGGAAACACCATATATTTT; CDR3aa: CASSGDQTGTGSGNTIYF
d_gene: -; abundance: -; j_gene: TRBJ1-5; v_gene: TRBV6-2/TRBV6-3; CDR3nt: TGTGCCAGCAGTTCCCTTTCGCGGCCCCAGCATTTT; CDR3aa: CASSSLSRPQHF
d_gene: -; abundance: -; j_gene: TRBJ2-6; v_gene: TRBV7-3; CDR3nt: TGTGCCAGCAGCCCCCTCAACAAGTTCTCTGGGGCCAACGTCCTGACTTTC; CDR3aa: CASSPLNKFSGANVLTF
d_gene: -; abundance: -; j_gene: TRBJ2-7; v_gene: TRBV6-2/TRBV6-3; CDR3nt: TGTGCCAGCAGTTACGGAGGGCACGAGCAGTACTTC; CDR3aa: CASSYGGHEQYF
d_gene: -; abundance: -; j_gene: TRBJ1-1; v_gene: TRBV2; CDR3nt: TGTGCCAGCAGTGTATCCAACCGTGAAGCTTTCTTT; CDR3aa: CASSVSNREAFF
d_gene: -; abundance: -; j_gene: TRBJ1-1; v_gene: TRBV13; CDR3nt: TGTGCCAGCACCGAAATCCCGGCAGATGAAGCTTTCTTT; CDR3aa: CASTEIPADEAFF
d_gene: -; abundance: -; j_gene: TRBJ1-3; v_gene: TRBV3-1; CDR3nt: TGTGCCAGCAGCCAAGGACGGACTGGAAACACCATATATTTT; CDR3aa: CASSQGRTGNTIYF
d_gene: -; abundance: -; j_gene: TRBJ2-7; v_gene: TRBV20-1; CDR3nt: TGCAGTGCTTGTGAGACATCCTACGAGCAGTACTTC; CDR3aa: CSACETSYEQYF
d_gene: -; abundance: -; j_gene: TRBJ1-5; v_gene: TRBV4-3; CDR3nt: TGCGCCAGCAGCCAAGATCGGAAGACCTTTGTAAAGCCCCAGCATTTT; CDR3aa: CASSQDRKTFVKPQHF
d_gene: -; abundance: -; j_gene: TRBJ2-7; v_gene: TRBV28; CDR3nt: TGTGCCAGCAGACCCATGGGGGACGGGAACTACGAGCAGTACTTC; CDR3aa: CASRPMGDGNYEQYF
d_gene: TRBD2; abundance: -; j_gene: TRBJ2-2; v_gene: TRBV7-9; CDR3nt: TGTGCCAGCAGCTTAGTACGTCTAGCGGGGGTCACCGGGGAGCTGTTTTTT; CDR3aa: CASSLVRLAGVTGELFF
d_gene: -; abundance: -; j_gene: TRBJ1-5; v_gene: TRBV9; CDR3nt: TGTGCCAGCAGCGTAGCAGGAGATGGTCATCAGCCCCAGCATTTT; CDR3aa: CASSVAGDGHQPQHF
d_gene: -; abundance: few; j_gene: TRBJ2-7; v_gene: TRBV7-9; CDR3nt: TGTGCCAGCAGCCCCGAGGGGGAATTCTCCGAGCAGTACTTC; CDR3aa: CASSPEGEFSEQYF
d_gene: TRBD1; abundance: -; j_gene: TRBJ1-2; v_gene: TRBV3-1; CDR3nt: TGTGCCAGCACTCATTGGGGCGGACAGGCCGGGGGCTATGGCTACACCTTC; CDR3aa: CASTHWGGQAGGYGYTF
d_gene: -; abundance: -; j_gene: TRBJ2-3; v_gene: TRBV5-1; CDR3nt: TGCGCCAGCAGCGGGGTCGGCGCCACAGATACGCAGTATTTT; CDR3aa: CASSGVGATDTQYF
d_gene: TRBD1; abundance: -; j_gene: TRBJ2-2; v_gene: TRBV3-1; CDR3nt: TGTGCCAGCAGCCCCGGGACAGGGGGCCACACCGGGGAGCTGTTTTTT; CDR3aa: CASSPGTGGHTGELFF
d_gene: -; abundance: -; j_gene: TRBJ2-3; v_gene: TRBV4-3; CDR3nt: TGCGCCAGCAGCCAAGCCGCGGCGGGAACAACCACAGATACGCAGTATTTT; CDR3aa: CASSQAAAGTTTDTQYF
d_gene: -; abundance: -; j_gene: TRBJ1-5; v_gene: TRBV12-3/TRBV12-4; CDR3nt: TGTGCCAGCAGTCCTACACCGGGGCTGCGGGATCAGCCCCAGCATTTT; CDR3aa: CASSPTPGLRDQPQHF
d_gene: -; abundance: -; j_gene: TRBJ2-1; v_gene: TRBV18; CDR3nt: TGTGCCAGCTCACCAGGGCGCGAGACTGAGCAGTTCTTC; CDR3aa: CASSPGRETEQFF
d_gene: -; abundance: -; j_gene: TRBJ1-2; v_gene: TRBV3-1; CDR3nt: TGTGCCAGCAGCCCGGGACGGAACTATGGCTACACCTTC; CDR3aa: CASSPGRNYGYTF
d_gene: TRBD2; abundance: few; j_gene: TRBJ2-7; v_gene: TRBV2; CDR3nt: TGTGCCAGCAGGCCAGCGGGGGCTTACGAGCAGTACTTC; CDR3aa: CASRPAGAYEQYF
d_gene: -; abundance: -; j_gene: TRBJ2-7; v_gene: TRBV7-9; CDR3nt: TGTGCCAGCAGCTTAGCGCTCGAGCAGTACTTC; CDR3aa: CASSLALEQYF
d_gene: -; abundance: once; j_gene: TRBJ2-2; v_gene: TRBV24-1; CDR3nt: TGTGCCACCGGTGAGGGGACCGGGGAGCTGTTTTTT; CDR3aa: CATGEGTGELFF
d_gene: -; abundance: -; j_gene: TRBJ2-7; v_gene: TRBV7-2; CDR3nt: TGTGCCAGCAGCTTAGGGATTGGGGCAGACAGTGAGCAGTACTTC; CDR3aa: CASSLGIGADSEQYF
d_gene: -; abundance: few; j_gene: TRBJ2-3; v_gene: TRBV6-2/TRBV6-3; CDR3nt: TGTGCCAGCAGCCCCTCGAGACGAGATACGCAGTATTTT; CDR3aa: CASSPSRRDTQYF
d_gene: -; abundance: -; j_gene: TRBJ2-5; v_gene: TRBV7-2; CDR3nt: TGTGCCAGCACCCTGTACCAAGAGACCCAGTACTTC; CDR3aa: CASTLYQETQYF
d_gene: -; abundance: -; j_gene: TRBJ1-2; v_gene: TRBV5-1; CDR3nt: TGCGCCAGCAGCTCACAGGTCGTCCATGGCTACACCTTC; CDR3aa: CASSSQVVHGYTF
d_gene: -; abundance: -; j_gene: TRBJ2-7; v_gene: TRBV20-1; CDR3nt: TGCAGTGCTAGGATGTTAGGCAGTCGGGACGAGCAGTACTTC; CDR3aa: CSARMLGSRDEQYF
d_gene: TRBD1; abundance: -; j_gene: TRBJ1-1; v_gene: TRBV18; CDR3nt: TGTGCCAGCTCACCACTGGGACAGGGGGTTGGTATCACTGAAGCTTTCTTT; CDR3aa: CASSPLGQGVGITEAFF
d_gene: -; abundance: -; j_gene: TRBJ1-2; v_gene: TRBV5-4; CDR3nt: TGTGCCAGCAGCAGACAGTCATCCACAGACTACACCTTC; CDR3aa: CASSRQSSTDYTF